Reported below is one T cell receptor (beta chain). Assay: immunoSEQ multiplex PCR; the TCRdb copy retains only in-frame clones and omits some. The sample has some 150,000 clones; approximately 80% are singletons. This sample is drawn from a study of cytotoxic CD8 clonotypes in ibrutinib-treated CLL. As for the study in general: Recorded responses included about 25 partial and 2 complete; following median about 68 months, roughly 15 stayed remitted and some 12 progressed.

This receptor was obtained from a human donor with chronic lymphocytic leukemia. The sequencing used PBMCs, collected after 12 months of ibrutinib treatment.

The CDR3 DNA is TGTGCCAGCAGCCCTAGCGGGAGCGGACCCGAGCGCGAGCAGTACTTC. It codes for CASSPSGSGPEREQYF. The chain has TRBV7-3 and TRBJ2-7, with TRBD2 identical over 10 bases. There are 16 residues in the CDR3. Germline loops: CDR1 SGHTA, CDR2 FQGTGA. The junction had 13 bases not matched to a gene; V was cut back by 5 bases and J by 6 bases.